The 2 T cell receptor beta chains below all came from one sample that was sequenced in a study of control samples from healthy donors and cancer patients. Produced via immunoSEQ multiplex PCR; TCRdb's table is partial and in-frame only. The sample includes about 80,000 clones, roughly 88% of them seen just once. Source material: PBMCs. The receptors here all came from a man in his 60s with head and neck cancer.

The rearrangement joins TRBV11-2 to TRBJ2-7; no reliable D call. CDR1 is SGHAT, CDR2 FQNNGV, per germline. V was pared by 1 base and J by 6 bases, with 7 bases between. The CDR3 contains 12 residues. In DNA form, the CDR3 reads TGTGCCAGCAGCTTAGTTGGGTTCGAGCAGTACTTC. It is translated as CASSLVGFEQYF.

The gene calls are TRBV18 and TRBJ2-7; perhaps TRBD2 as D (6 bases). Germline lookup yields CDR1 KGHSH and CDR2 LQKENI. V lost 3 bases and J 6 bases, leaving 9 bases between the germline ends. The CDR3 is 12 amino acids. The CDR3 coding sequence is TGTGCCAGCTCACCTTGGGGAGGCGAGCAGTACTTC. Encoded protein: CASSPWGGEQYF.